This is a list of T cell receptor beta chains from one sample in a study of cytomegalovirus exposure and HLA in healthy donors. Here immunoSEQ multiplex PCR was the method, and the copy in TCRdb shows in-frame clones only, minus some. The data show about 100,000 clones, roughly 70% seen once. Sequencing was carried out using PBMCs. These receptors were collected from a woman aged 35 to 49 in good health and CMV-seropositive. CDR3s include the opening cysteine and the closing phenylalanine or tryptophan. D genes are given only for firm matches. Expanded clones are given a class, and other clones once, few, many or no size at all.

CAWSPGGYSNTEAFF TGTGCCTGGAGTCCCGGGGGTTATTCGAACACTGAAGCTTTCTTT TRBV30 . . TRBJ1-1 15
CSAGDSLNQPQHF TGCAGCGCGGGGGACAGTCTAAATCAGCCCCAGCATTTT TRBV29-1 TRBD1 . TRBJ1-5 13
CAWSQLSGGSSKQPQHF TGTGCCTGGAGTCAACTCTCAGGGGGCAGCAGCAAACAGCCCCAGCATTTT TRBV30 TRBD1 . TRBJ1-5 17
CAWSAGGGRDIQYF TGTGCCTGGAGTGCTGGTGGGGGGAGGGACATTCAGTACTTC TRBV30 TRBD2 . TRBJ2-4 14
CASSFQRLSYEQYF TGTGCCAGCAGTTTTCAGCGGCTTTCCTACGAGCAGTACTTC TRBV5-6 . once TRBJ2-7 14
CASKQGQGNSPLHF TGTGCCAGCAAACAGGGACAGGGAAATTCACCCCTCCACTTT TRBV27 TRBD1 . TRBJ1-6 14
CASSRFHTGGTEAFF TGTGCCAGCAGCCGGTTCCACACGGGGGGCACTGAAGCTTTCTTT TRBV5-6 . few TRBJ1-1 15
CSGEGDYGYTF TGCAGCGGAGAGGGTGACTATGGCTACACCTTC TRBV29-1 . . TRBJ1-2 11
CSGASSYEQYF TGCAGCGGGGCGAGCTCCTACGAGCAGTACTTC TRBV29-1 . . TRBJ2-7 11
CASSLDPSYNSPLHF TGCGCCAGCAGCTTGGACCCTAGTTATAATTCACCCCTCCACTTT TRBV5-1 . . TRBJ1-6 15
CASSYSGTSTDTQYF TGCGCCAGCAGCTATAGCGGTACTAGCACAGATACGCAGTATTTT TRBV5-1 . . TRBJ2-3 15
CASSTTTGANSPLHF TGTGCCAGTAGTACCACCACAGGGGCCAATTCACCCCTCCACTTT TRBV19 TRBD1 few TRBJ1-6 15
CASSLEGQPRSYNEQFF TGCGCCAGCAGCCTGGAGGGACAGCCCCGCTCCTACAATGAGCAGTTCTTC TRBV5-1 . . TRBJ2-1 17
CASSTTGSNEKLFF TGTGCCAGTAGTACGACAGGGTCTAATGAAAAACTGTTTTTT TRBV19 TRBD1 . TRBJ1-4 14
CAWTKTGINQPQHF TGTGCCTGGACCAAGACAGGGATAAATCAGCCCCAGCATTTT TRBV30 TRBD1 . TRBJ1-5 14